One sample yielded the 21 T cell receptor beta chains listed below, sequenced in a study of shared clonotypes between healthy human individuals. Clones were sequenced by immunoSEQ multiplex PCR, and TCRdb holds only the in-frame ones, with some missing. The sample carries more than 150,000 clones, approximately 70% recorded once. The sample was memory CD4+ T cells sorted from blood. Subset specified: CD45RA-negative fraction. These receptor sequences come from a man aged 30 to 45 in good health.

The chain couples TRBV6-6 to TRBJ2-3; D could derive from TRBD1 or TRBD2 (6 bases each). CDR1 is MNHNY, CDR2 SVGAGI, per germline (reference sequence). V lost 4 bases and J 1 base, leaving 12 bases between the germline ends. This CDR3 spans 15 amino acids. CDR3 in DNA: TGTGCCAGCAGTTTGAGGGGGGAGGGCACAGATACGCAGTATTTT. Amino acid sequence: CASSLRGEGTDTQYF.

The chain couples TRBV13 to TRBJ2-3; no definite D call. V dropped 5 bases and J dropped 2 bases, with 8 bases sitting between them. Germline V gene sequence: CDR1 PRHDT, CDR2 FYEKMQ (reference sequence). The length of the CDR3 is 13 residues. The CDR3 here is CASSDRPTDTQYF. Written as DNA, the CDR3 is TGTGCCAGCAGCGACCGACCCACAGATACGCAGTATTTT. Looking up the rest from reference TRBV13 and TRBJ2-3 gives the full variable domain: AAGVIQSPRHLIKEKRETATLKCYPIPRHDTVYWYQQGPGQDPQFLISFYEKMQSDKGSIPDRFSAQQFSDYHSELNMSSLELGDSALYFCASSDRPTDTQYFGPGTRLTVL.

The V gene is TRBV5-4, the J gene TRBJ1-5; D is uncertain. The CDR3 contains 12 residues. The ends were cut back, 3 bases at V and 5 bases at J, with 6 bases in the middle. From germline, CDR1 is SGHNT and CDR2 YYREEE (reference sequence). The CDR3 loop reads CASSSPDQPQHF. The CDR3 DNA reads TGTGCCAGCAGCTCGCCTGATCAGCCCCAGCATTTT.

This clone was seen ten or more times. The chain is built from TRBV9 and TRBJ2-1; possible D gene TRBD2, 5 bases. Germline values: CDR1 SGDLS, CDR2 YYNGEE. The CDR3 extends over 13 amino acids. V gave up 1 base and J gave up 9 bases, with 11 bases separating them. The CDR3 region is CASSVTPGGEQFF. In nucleotides, the CDR3 is TGTGCCAGCAGCGTAACCCCAGGAGGTGAGCAGTTCTTC.

This clone was counted a few times. This chain connects TRBV10-3 to TRBJ2-1; D assignment may be TRBD1 or TRBD2 (5 bases each). CDR3 size: 15 residues. Trimming shortened V by 4 bases and J by 4 bases, and 14 bases separated the two germline ends. Germline V lookup: CDR1 ENHRY, CDR2 SYGVKD. The CDR3 nucleotides read TGTGCCATCAGTGTTTTGGGGGTAGGGTACAATGAGCAGTTCTTC. Residues: CAISVLGVGYNEQFF.

The V call is TRBV5-1, the J call TRBJ2-3, with D uncertain. The CDR3 covers 16 residues. The V gene's germline CDR1 is SGHRS and CDR2 YFSETQ. Trimming removed 5 bases from V and 4 bases from J, with 20 bases in between. The CDR3 coding sequence is TGCGCCAGCAGTCTGACCTCCCCAACCCACGCAGATACGCAGTATTTT. Its translation is CASSLTSPTHADTQYF.

This clone is a singleton in its sample. The chain carries TRBV4-3 and TRBJ2-3, with D perhaps being TRBD1 or TRBD2 (5 bases each). The CDR3 length is 15 residues. CDR1 LGHNA and CDR2 YSLEER come from the germline V gene. Trimming took 4 bases from V and 5 from J, leaving 16 bases between them. For the CDR3, the DNA is TGCGCCAGCAGCCGCAGAAAGGAGAGGGGAGATACGCAGTATTTT. Protein sequence: CASSRRKERGDTQYF.

This clone was seen only once. The sample contains more than one DNA sequence encoding this CDR3. V usage is TRBV5-1 and J usage is TRBJ2-3, with TRBD2 matching over 9 bases. From germline, CDR1 is SGHRS and CDR2 YFSETQ. After removal of 4 bases from V and 3 bases from J, the junction contained 3 bases not matched to a gene. The CDR3 has 14 amino acids. CDR3 nucleotide sequence: TGCGCCAGCAGCCCGACTAGCGGTACAGATACGCAGTATTTT. Its translation is CASSPTSGTDTQYF.

The CDR3 protein is CASSPGPTGEQYF. CDR3 sequence (DNA): TGTGCCAGTAGCCCGGGACCTACCGGGGAGCAGTACTTC. V usage is TRBV19 and J usage is TRBJ2-7; D tentatively fits TRBD1 or TRBD2 (5 bases each). Trimming left V 6 bases short and J 7 bases short, with 16 bases between. CDR1 is LNHDA, CDR2 SQIVND, per germline (reference sequence). This CDR3 region has 13 residues.

This clone appeared a few times. This chain links TRBV10-3 with TRBJ2-5; 10 bases map to TRBD2. Germline lookup yields CDR1 ENHRY and CDR2 SYGVKD. Germline trimming cut 2 bases from V and 4 bases from J; bases unmatched to any gene: 4. This CDR3 comprises 15 residues. CDR3 region: CAISEEREGRETQYF. CDR3 DNA: TGTGCCATCAGTGAGGAGCGGGAGGGCCGAGAGACCCAGTACTTC.

The chain employs TRBV9 and TRBJ2-3; TRBD2 aligns across 14 bases. The germline gives CDR1 SGDLS, CDR2 YYNGEE. Trimming cost V 3 bases and J 6 bases; bases outside gene matches: 12. This CDR3 is 18 amino acids long. CDR3 loop: CASSAGLAGVMYSDTQYF. CDR3 DNA: TGTGCCAGCAGCGCGGGACTAGCGGGAGTTATGTACTCGGATACGCAGTATTTT.

The chain is built from TRBV11-2 and TRBJ2-1, with D possibly TRBD2 on 6 matching bases. Looked up from germline, CDR1 is SGHAT and CDR2 is FQNNGV. V was trimmed by 5 bases and J by 5 bases, leaving 13 bases between them. This CDR3 has 14 amino acids. CDR3 in amino acids: CASSPFRGNNEQFF. The DNA of the CDR3 is TGTGCCAGCAGCCCATTCCGGGGGAACAATGAGCAGTTCTTC.

The table lists this clone with a count of one. The chain has TRBV5-4 and TRBJ1-1, with D possibly TRBD1 on 5 matching bases. The CDR3 contains 15 residues. The germline V gene has CDR1 SGHNT and CDR2 YYREEE (reference sequence). V was cut by 4 bases and J by 0 bases, with 13 bases left in between. This chain's CDR3 is CASSPQRGLNTEAFF. CDR3 bases: TGTGCCAGCAGCCCCCAACGGGGACTGAACACTGAAGCTTTCTTT.

The chain combines TRBV5-6 with TRBJ2-5; TRBD1 agrees at 8 bases. With 1 base clipped from V and 2 bases from J, the junction kept 7 bases outside the gene matches. CDR1 and CDR2 from the germline V gene are SGHDT and YYEEEE. This CDR3 contains 16 residues. CDR3 region: CASSLPGTGLQETQYF. The CDR3 DNA reads as TGTGCCAGCAGCTTGCCCGGGACAGGCCTACAAGAGACCCAGTACTTC. Together with reference TRBV5-6 and TRBJ2-5, the CDR3 gives the full variable domain: DAGVTQSPTHLIKTRGQQVTLRCSPKSGHDTVSWYQQALGQGPQFIFQYYEEEERQRGNFPDRFSGHQFPNYSSELNVNALLLGDSALYLCASSLPGTGLQETQYFGPGTRLLVL.

CDR3 coding DNA: TGTGCCAGCAGTGAAGCTGGTCAGCCCCAGCATTTT. This gives the protein CASSEAGQPQHF. The rearrangement uses TRBV2 and TRBJ1-5; no firm D call. The germline V gene has CDR1 SNHLY and CDR2 FYNNEI. This CDR3 contains 12 residues. V lost 0 bases and J lost 6, with 3 bases in between.

CDR3 region: CASSSGPTRLVGRYEQYF. CDR3 nucleotides: TGTGCCAGCAGCTCGGGGCCTACGAGACTAGTTGGTAGGTACGAGCAGTACTTC. The chain joins TRBV5-8 to TRBJ2-7; perhaps TRBD2 as D (6 bases). Germline values: CDR1 SGHTS, CDR2 YDEGEE. The CDR3 has 18 residues. V dropped 3 bases and J dropped 4 bases, with 26 bases sitting between them.

The chain carries TRBV7-2 and TRBJ1-1, with TRBD1 matching over 7 bases. This CDR3 has 15 amino acids. Trimming at V came to 7 bases and at J to 1 base, leaving 9 bases not matched to a gene. Germline V gives CDR1 SGHTA, CDR2 FQGNSA. The CDR3 region has the DNA TGTGCCAGCAAACAGTATGGGACAGCGAACACTGAAGCTTTCTTT. Its protein product is CASKQYGTANTEAFF.

The chain is built from TRBV2 and TRBJ2-1; unclear D gene. V was cut by 2 bases and J by 9 bases, with 2 bases left in between. Germline CDR1 and CDR2: SNHLY and FYNNEI. This CDR3 has 10 residues. CDR3 loop: CASSETEQFF. CDR3 in DNA: TGTGCCAGCAGTGAAACTGAGCAGTTCTTC. Full variable domain (missing parts from reference TRBV2 and TRBJ2-1): EPEVTQTPSHQVTQMGQEVILRCVPISNHLYFYWYRQILGQKVEFLVSFYNNEISEKSEIFDDQFSVERPDGSNFTLKIRSTKLEDSAMYFCASSETEQFFGPGTRLTVL.

The J gene is TRBJ2-3, the V gene TRBV7-9; the D gene is possibly TRBD1 (5 bases). Germline CDR1 reads SEHNR; CDR2 reads FQNEAQ (reference sequence). Trimming left V 2 bases short and J 4 bases short, with 16 bases between. This CDR3 has 16 residues. The CDR3 DNA sequence: TGTGCCAGCAGCTTAATCCCAGGGCAAGGGGCAGATACGCAGTATTTT. Translated: CASSLIPGQGADTQYF. Supplemented by reference TRBV7-9 and TRBJ2-3, the full variable domain reads DTGVSQNPRHKITKRGQNVTFRCDPISEHNRLYWYRQTLGQGPEFLTYFQNEAQLEKSRLLSDRFSAERPKGSFSTLEIQRTEQGDSAMYLCASSLIPGQGADTQYFGPGTRLTVL.

The chain has TRBV6-5 and TRBJ1-2, with D possibly being TRBD1 (5 bases). Germline V gene sequence: CDR1 MNHEY, CDR2 SVGAGI. Trimming shortened V by 8 bases and J by 3 bases, and 13 bases separated the two germline ends. CDR3 length: 13 amino acids. The CDR3 DNA sequence: TGTGCCAGCGAGCAGGGTGATTACTATGGCTACACCTTC. It is translated as CASEQGDYYGYTF.

CDR3 protein: CASSPPAQRGETQYF. CDR3 in DNA: TGTGCCAGCTCACCACCGGCTCAGCGGGGAGAGACCCAGTACTTC. V gene TRBV18 combines with J gene TRBJ2-5; 7 bases align to TRBD2. The CDR3 loop spans 15 amino acids. V lost 0 bases to trimming and J lost 4 bases; unmatched junction nucleotides: 5. The germline V gene has CDR1 KGHSH and CDR2 LQKENI. Full variable domain (rest looked up from reference TRBV18 and TRBJ2-5): NAGVMQNPRHLVRRRGQEARLRCSPMKGHSHVYWYRQLPEEGLKFMVYLQKENIIDESGMPKERFSAEFPKEGPSILRIQQVVRGDSAAYFCASSPPAQRGETQYFGPGTRLLVL.